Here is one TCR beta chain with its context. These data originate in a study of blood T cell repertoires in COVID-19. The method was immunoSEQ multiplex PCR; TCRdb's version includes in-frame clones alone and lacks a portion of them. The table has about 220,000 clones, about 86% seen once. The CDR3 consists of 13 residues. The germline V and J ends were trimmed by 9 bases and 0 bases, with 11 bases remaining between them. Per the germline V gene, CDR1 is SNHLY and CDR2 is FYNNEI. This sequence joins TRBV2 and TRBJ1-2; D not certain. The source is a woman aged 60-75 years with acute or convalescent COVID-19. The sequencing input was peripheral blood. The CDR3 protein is CASKRQTNYGYTF. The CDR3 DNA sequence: TGTGCCAGTAAGAGGCAGACTAACTATGGCTACACCTTC.